These 2 T cell receptor beta chains came from one sample sequenced in a study of memory CD4+ T cells and cytomegalovirus serostatus. Generated by immunoSEQ multiplex PCR, the TCRdb table keeps only in-frame clones and is missing some. Here the sample spans tens of thousands of clones, roughly 79% being singletons. Single viable CD3+CD4+CD8-CD45RO+ cells were sorted as the memory CD4+ T cells. Sequencing was done on a sample of memory CD4+ T cells from blood. The receptors come from an adult in good health and CMV-seronegative.

The table lists this clone with a few counts. The V gene is TRBV28, the J gene TRBJ2-7; 11 bases match TRBD2. Losses at the gene ends were 7 bases for V and 0 bases for J; bases not matched to a gene: 8. The CDR3 is 16 residues long. Germline V gene sequence: CDR1 MDHEN, CDR2 SYDVKM. The CDR3 DNA follows: TGTGCCAGCACAGGAACTAGCGGGAGTCTCTCCTACGAGCAGTACTTC. As protein: CASTGTSGSLSYEQYF.

This clone has a handful of counts. The V call is TRBV29-1, the J call TRBJ1-1; 8 bases map to TRBD1. V lost 5 bases, J lost 11 bases, and 13 bases stayed unmatched. Germline lookup yields CDR1 SQVTM and CDR2 ANQGSEA. The CDR3 totals 13 residues. CDR3 amino acids: CSVPGQGWRGAFF. The CDR3 coding sequence is TGCAGCGTTCCCGGACAGGGATGGCGAGGCGCTTTCTTT.